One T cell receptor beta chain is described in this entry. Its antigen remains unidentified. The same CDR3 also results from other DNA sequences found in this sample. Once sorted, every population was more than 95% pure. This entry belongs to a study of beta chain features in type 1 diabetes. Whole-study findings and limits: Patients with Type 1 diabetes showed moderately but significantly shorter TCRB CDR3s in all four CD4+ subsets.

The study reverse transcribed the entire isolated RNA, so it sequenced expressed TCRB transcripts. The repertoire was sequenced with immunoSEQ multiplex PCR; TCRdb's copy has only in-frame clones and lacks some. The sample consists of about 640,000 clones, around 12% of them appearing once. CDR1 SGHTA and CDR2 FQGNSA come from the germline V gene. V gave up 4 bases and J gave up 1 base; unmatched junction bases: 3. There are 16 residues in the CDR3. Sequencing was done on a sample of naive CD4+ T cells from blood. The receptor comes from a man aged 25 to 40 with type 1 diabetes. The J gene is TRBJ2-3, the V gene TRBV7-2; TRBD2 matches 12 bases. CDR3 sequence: CASSSGLAGRTDTQYF. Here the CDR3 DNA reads TGTGCCAGCAGCTCCGGACTAGCGGGGCGCACAGATACGCAGTATTTT.